Following are 17 T cell receptor beta chains from one sample sequenced in a study of type 1 regulatory T cells (TCRdb year 2021). These receptors are not linked to any known antigen. Sequencing used an Illumina MiSeq. Through fastp at Q25 and MiXCR, TCRdb rebuilt clones from the public reads, retaining in-frame beta chains. Each entry merges the rows of one CDR3 protein and shows their most common DNA and genes. In all, the sample holds over 55,000 distinct CDR3 sequences, and 55% to 80% of those were seen once. The ten largest account for 7.6% of the sample. The sample consisted of cultured T cells, either the whole culture or a sorted T cell fraction (not recorded which). This specimen's cell subset or site label, per the study, means: Tr1-enriched cell product generated in vitro against host alloantigens. The origin of the receptors is a human donor in good health.

The genes are TRBV2 and TRBJ2-4; TRBD1 aligns across 7 bases. The ends lost 8 bases at V and 4 bases at J; junction bases unmatched: 5. Per germline, CDR1 SNHLY and CDR2 FYNNEI. There are 13 residues in the CDR3. CDR3 region: CASASGQKNIQYF. DNA for the CDR3: TGTGCCAGCGCATCGGGACAGAAAAACATTCAGTACTTC.

This chain links TRBV20-1 with TRBJ2-3; D is ambiguous. This CDR3 contains 15 residues. V was shortened by 0 bases and J by 6 bases, with 16 bases between the two germline ends. Germline lookup yields CDR1 DFQATT and CDR2 SNEGSKA (reference sequence). The CDR3 is CSARDRPFLADTQYF. The DNA of the CDR3 is TGCAGTGCTAGAGATCGACCTTTCCTTGCGGATACGCAGTATTTT.

V and J are TRBV2 and TRBJ1-2; 9 nucleotides align to TRBD1. After removal of 11 bases from V and 5 bases from J, the junction contained 3 bases not matched to a gene. The CDR3 contains 11 residues. The germline V gene encodes CDR1 SNHLY and CDR2 FYNNEI. Here the CDR3 DNA reads TGTGCCGGAGGACAGGGGTATGGCTACACCTTC. Translating gives CAGGQGYGYTF.

This chain links TRBV28 with TRBJ2-3; D not certain. Germline CDR1 and CDR2: MDHEN and SYDVKM. Trimming removed 5 bases at V and 3 bases at J, with 9 bases between. The CDR3 extends over 13 amino acids. In DNA form, the CDR3 reads TGTGCCAGCAGTCCCCGCCCGACAGATACGCAGTATTTT. Amino acid sequence: CASSPRPTDTQYF.

This chain joins TRBV30 and TRBJ2-5, with D maybe TRBD1 (5 bases). Germline V CDR1 and CDR2: GTSNPN, SVGIG (reference sequence). V shed 4 bases and J shed 5 bases, with 14 bases lying between them. CDR3 length: 13 amino acids. CDR3 protein: CAWNPAAGETQYF. DNA of the CDR3: TGTGCCTGGAATCCGGCGGCAGGGGAGACCCAGTACTTC.

The V gene is TRBV10-3, the J gene TRBJ2-5, with D possibly TRBD2 on 5 matching bases. The CDR3 length is 14 residues. Trimming cost V 0 bases and J 2 bases, with 7 bases left between them. Germline CDR1 ENHRY, CDR2 SYGVKD. Here the CDR3 DNA reads TGTGCCATCAGTGAGTCCCTAGCTCAAGAGACCCAGTACTTC. This sequence encodes CAISESLAQETQYF.

The chain recombines TRBV28 with TRBJ1-1; D is uncertain. This CDR3 has 14 amino acids. Trimming cost V 2 bases and J 0 bases, with 7 bases left between them. Germline loops: CDR1 MDHEN, CDR2 SYDVKM. As DNA, the CDR3 is TGTGCCAGCAGTTTAGGAGCCATGAACACTGAAGCTTTCTTT. It encodes CASSLGAMNTEAFF.

The gene calls are TRBV27 and TRBJ1-2; D gene ambiguous. Per germline, CDR1 MNHEY and CDR2 SMNVEV (reference sequence). There are 14 residues in the CDR3. V gave up 4 bases and J gave up 0 bases, with 9 bases separating them. CDR3 amino acids: CASSYDRANYGYTF. The CDR3 DNA reads TGTGCCAGCAGTTACGACCGAGCTAACTATGGCTACACCTTC.

V and J are TRBV12-3 or TRBV12-4 and TRBJ1-2; TRBD1 aligns across 10 bases. The CDR3 loop spans 13 amino acids. Trimming cost V 7 bases and J 7 bases; bases outside gene matches: 6. The CDR3: CASNLGQGGGYTF. The CDR3 coding sequence is TGTGCCAGCAATCTCGGACAGGGGGGTGGCTACACCTTC.

The chain is built from TRBV7-2 and TRBJ1-5; D is ambiguous. This CDR3 is built from 15 residues. Per germline, CDR1 SGHTA and CDR2 FQGNSA. V lost 1 base to trimming and J lost 1 base, with 8 bases between them. For the CDR3, the DNA is TGTGCCAGCAGCTTAGAGGGATGGAGCAATCAGCCCCAGCATTTT. This encodes CASSLEGWSNQPQHF.

The rearrangement uses TRBV19 and TRBJ2-2; TRBD2 is a possible D gene (5 bases). Trimming shortened V by 9 bases and J by 4 bases, and 6 bases separated the two germline ends. Per germline, CDR1 LNHDA and CDR2 SQIVND (reference sequence). The CDR3 runs to 11 residues. CDR3 DNA: TGTGCCAGCGCGGGCACCGGGGAGCTGTTTTTT. It translates to CASAGTGELFF. Based on the CDR3 plus reference TRBV19 and TRBJ2-2, the full variable domain is DGGITQSPKYLFRKEGQNVTLSCEQNLNHDAMYWYRQDPGQGLRLIYYSQIVNDFQKGDIAEGYSVSREKKESFPLTVTSAQKNPTAFYLCASAGTGELFFGEGSRLTVL.

V usage is TRBV11-2 and J usage is TRBJ2-3; 11 bases agree with TRBD2. CDR1 SGHAT and CDR2 FQNNGV come from the germline V gene. The CDR3 spans 14 residues. V trimming: 5 bases; J trimming: 5 bases; junction bases outside the gene matches: 3. The CDR3 DNA sequence: TGTGCCAGCAGCCCCGGACTAGCGGGAGATACGCAGTATTTT. As protein: CASSPGLAGDTQYF. The variable domain in full, completed from reference TRBV11-2 and TRBJ2-3, reads EAGVAQSPRYKIIEKRQSVAFWCNPISGHATLYWYQQILGQGPKLLIQFQNNGVVDDSQLPKDRFSAERLKGVDSTLKIQPAKLEDSAVYLCASSPGLAGDTQYFGPGTRLTVL.

This chain connects TRBV6-2 or TRBV6-3 to TRBJ2-1, with D unclear. V shed 2 bases and J shed 7 bases, with 12 bases lying between them. The CDR3 is 14 amino acids. Germline loops: CDR1 MNHEY, CDR2 SVGEGT. Here the CDR3 DNA reads TGTGCCAGCAGTTACCCCCGGACCTTAAATGAGCAGTTCTTC. It translates to CASSYPRTLNEQFF.

This chain links TRBV19 with TRBJ1-5; unclear D gene. V lost 2 bases, J lost 1 base, and 6 bases lay in between. This CDR3 comprises 14 residues. Per the germline V gene, CDR1 is LNHDA and CDR2 is SQIVND (reference sequence). DNA of the CDR3: TGTGCCAGTAGTATATCGGGGAGCAATCAGCCCCAGCATTTT. It translates to CASSISGSNQPQHF.

V and J are TRBV6-1 and TRBJ2-5; the D gene could be TRBD1 or TRBD2 (5 bases each). Between the trimmed V and J ends, which lost 8 bases and 2 bases, there was a span of 18 bases. The germline V gene has CDR1 MNHNS and CDR2 SASEGT. CDR3 length equals 15 residues. This chain's CDR3 is CASGRGETGQETQYF. CDR3 DNA sequence: TGTGCCAGCGGACGAGGGGAAACGGGACAAGAGACCCAGTACTTC.

Worth noting for this clonotype: This may be a read error, as it is one base from a much larger clone. CDR3 coding DNA: TGTGCCAGAAGCTTAGGAGGAGGGCAAGAGACCCAGTACTTC. Amino acid sequence: CARSLGGGQETQYF. J is TRBJ2-5 and V is TRBV7-2, with D perhaps TRBD2 (6 bases). From germline, CDR1 is SGHTA and CDR2 FQGNSA. The CDR3 consists of 14 residues.

The V call is TRBV15, the J call TRBJ2-2; maybe TRBD2 (5 bases). The germline V and J ends were trimmed by 8 bases and 1 base, with 8 bases remaining between them. This CDR3 contains 13 residues. CDR1 and CDR2 (germline): LNHNV, YYDKDF (reference sequence). CDR3 DNA sequence: TGTGCCACCGCCCGGGAGAACACCGGGGAGCTGTTTTTT. The encoded protein is CATARENTGELFF.